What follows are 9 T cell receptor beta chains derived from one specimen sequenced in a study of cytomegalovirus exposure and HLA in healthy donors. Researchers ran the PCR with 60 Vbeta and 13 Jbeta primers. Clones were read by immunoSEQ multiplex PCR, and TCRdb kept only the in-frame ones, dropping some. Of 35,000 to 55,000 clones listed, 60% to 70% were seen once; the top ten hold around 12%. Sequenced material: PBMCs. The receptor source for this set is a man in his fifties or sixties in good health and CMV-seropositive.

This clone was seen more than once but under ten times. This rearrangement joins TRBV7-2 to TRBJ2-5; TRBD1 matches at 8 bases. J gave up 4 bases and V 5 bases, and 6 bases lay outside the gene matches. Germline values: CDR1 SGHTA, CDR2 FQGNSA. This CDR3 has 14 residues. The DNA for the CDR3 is TGTGCCAGCAGCCGGACAGGGATGGGAGAGACCCAGTACTTC. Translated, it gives CASSRTGMGETQYF.

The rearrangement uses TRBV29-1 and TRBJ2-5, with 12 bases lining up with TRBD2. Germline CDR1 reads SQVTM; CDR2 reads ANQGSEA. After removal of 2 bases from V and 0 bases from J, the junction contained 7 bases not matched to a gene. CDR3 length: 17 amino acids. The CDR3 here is CSVERGTSGLYQETQYF. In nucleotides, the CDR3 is TGCAGCGTTGAACGGGGGACTAGCGGGTTGTACCAAGAGACCCAGTACTTC. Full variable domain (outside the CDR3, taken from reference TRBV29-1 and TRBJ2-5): SAVISQKPSRDICQRGTSLTIQCQVDSQVTMMFWYRQQPGQSLTLIATANQGSEATYESGFVIDKFPISRPNLTFSTLTVSNMSPEDSSIYLCSVERGTSGLYQETQYFGPGTRLLVL.

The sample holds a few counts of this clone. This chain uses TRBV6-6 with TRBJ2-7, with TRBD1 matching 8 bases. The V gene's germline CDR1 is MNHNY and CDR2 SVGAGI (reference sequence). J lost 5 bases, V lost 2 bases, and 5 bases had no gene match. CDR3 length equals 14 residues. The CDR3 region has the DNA TGTGCCAGCAGTTACGGGGCGGACAGGGACGAGCAGTACTTC. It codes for CASSYGADRDEQYF.

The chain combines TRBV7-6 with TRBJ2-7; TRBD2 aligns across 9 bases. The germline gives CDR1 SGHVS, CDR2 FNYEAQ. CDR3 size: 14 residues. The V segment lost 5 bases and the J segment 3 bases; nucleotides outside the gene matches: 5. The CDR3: CASSQIAGVYEQYF. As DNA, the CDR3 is TGTGCCAGCAGCCAGATAGCGGGAGTCTACGAGCAGTACTTC. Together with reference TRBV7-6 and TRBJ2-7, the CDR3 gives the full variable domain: GAGVSQSPRYKVTKRGQDVALRCDPISGHVSLYWYRQALGQGPEFLTYFNYEAQQDKSGLPNDRFSAERPEGSISTLTIQRTEQRDSAMYRCASSQIAGVYEQYFGPGTRLTVT.

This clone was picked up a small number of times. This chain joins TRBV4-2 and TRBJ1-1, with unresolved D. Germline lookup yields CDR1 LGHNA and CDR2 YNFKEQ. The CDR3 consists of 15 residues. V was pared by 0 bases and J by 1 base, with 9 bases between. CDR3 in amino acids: CASSQDGLQNTEAFF. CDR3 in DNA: TGTGCCAGCAGCCAAGATGGACTCCAGAACACTGAAGCTTTCTTT.

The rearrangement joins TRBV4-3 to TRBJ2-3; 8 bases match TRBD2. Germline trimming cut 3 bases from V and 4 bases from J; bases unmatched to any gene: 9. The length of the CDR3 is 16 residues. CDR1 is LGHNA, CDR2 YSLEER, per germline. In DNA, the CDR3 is TGCGCCAGCAGCCATCCTGAGCGGGAGTTTTCAGATACGCAGTATTTT. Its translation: CASSHPEREFSDTQYF.

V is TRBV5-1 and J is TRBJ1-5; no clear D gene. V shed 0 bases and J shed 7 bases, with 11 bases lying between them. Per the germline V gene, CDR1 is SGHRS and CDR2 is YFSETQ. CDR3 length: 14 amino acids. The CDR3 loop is CASSLVGSGQPQHF. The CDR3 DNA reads TGCGCCAGCAGCTTGGTGGGCTCGGGACAGCCCCAGCATTTT.

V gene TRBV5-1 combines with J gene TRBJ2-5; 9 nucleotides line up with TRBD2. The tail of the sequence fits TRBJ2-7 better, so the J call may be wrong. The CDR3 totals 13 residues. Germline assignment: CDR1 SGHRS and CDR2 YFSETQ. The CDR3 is CASRLSGSYEQYF. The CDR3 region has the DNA TGCGCCAGCAGGCTTAGCGGGAGCTACGAGCAGTACTTC.

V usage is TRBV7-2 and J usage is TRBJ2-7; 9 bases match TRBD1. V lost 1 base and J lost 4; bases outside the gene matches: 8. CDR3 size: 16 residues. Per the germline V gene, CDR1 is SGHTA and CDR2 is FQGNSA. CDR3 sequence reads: CASSLGGRGQGYEQYF. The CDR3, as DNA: TGTGCCAGCAGCTTAGGTGGGAGGGGACAGGGTTACGAGCAGTACTTC.